These T cell receptor beta chains were read from a single sample in a study of T cell responses to AZD1222 COVID-19 vaccine. TCRdb keeps only in-frame clones here, not all; method: immunoSEQ multiplex PCR. The sample has tens of thousands of clones; about nine tenths are singletons. The sample in question was peripheral blood, obtained on day 0 of AZD1222 vaccination. These receptors all come from an adult in good health. Each CDR3 is given with its conserved first and last residue. D genes are given only for firm matches. For some rows the clone size is stated as once, few or many, or as a class when expanded; others skip it.

j_call,d_call,clone_size,v_call,cdr3_nt,cdr3_aa
TRBJ2-1,-,once,TRBV5-1,TGCGCCAGCAGCTTGGTGGGCGGAGACAATGAGCAGTTCTTC,CASSLVGGDNEQFF
TRBJ1-1,TRBD1,-,TRBV2,TGTGCCAGCAGTGACCCGGGACAGAGGGACACTGAAGCTTTCTTT,CASSDPGQRDTEAFF
TRBJ1-6,-,-,TRBV13,TGTGCCAGCAGCTCCACAGGGAGCTCCTATAATTCACCCCTCCACTTT,CASSSTGSSYNSPLHF
TRBJ2-7,TRBD2,-,TRBV4-1,TGCGCCAGCAGCCAAGTTGGCGGGGGGAATTACTACGAGCAGTACTTC,CASSQVGGGNYYEQYF
TRBJ2-7,-,-,TRBV11-3,TGTGCCAGCAGCCCAGAGGGGGGAATGGGCTACGAGCAGTACTTC,CASSPEGGMGYEQYF
TRBJ2-7,TRBD1,few,TRBV7-8,TGTGCCAGCAGCTTTTCCGGGGACAGGGCCTACGAGCAGTACTTC,CASSFSGDRAYEQYF
TRBJ1-4,-,-,TRBV2,TGTGCCAGCAGTGAAAATGGGCTCCCAGAGGATGAAAAACTGTTTTTT,CASSENGLPEDEKLFF
TRBJ2-7,TRBD1,-,TRBV2,TGTGCCAGCAGGAAGGTCACAGGGGGGAACGAGCAGTACTTC,CASRKVTGGNEQYF
TRBJ1-4,-,-,TRBV2,TGTGCCAGCAGGTGGGGAGGGAAAGGGGAAAAACTGTTTTTT,CASRWGGKGEKLFF
TRBJ2-7,-,-,TRBV14,TGTGCCAGCAGCCAAGGACGGGTGAACACCTACGAGCAGTACTTC,CASSQGRVNTYEQYF
TRBJ2-5,TRBD1,-,TRBV2,TGTGCCAGCAGTAACAGGGGCCAAGAGACCCAGTACTTC,CASSNRGQETQYF
TRBJ1-6,-,-,TRBV18,TGTGCCAGCTCACCAGCTGCAGGGAGAAATTCACCCCTCCACTTT,CASSPAAGRNSPLHF
TRBJ1-2,TRBD1,-,TRBV5-1,TGCGCCAGCAGCCCCATCATGACAGGGGGCGAAGGCTACACCTTC,CASSPIMTGGEGYTF
TRBJ2-5,-,-,TRBV6-4,TGTGCCAGCGAGTATTACCCACTCAAGTACCAAGAGACCCAGTACTTC,CASEYYPLKYQETQYF
TRBJ2-1,TRBD2,-,TRBV5-1,TGCGCCAGCAGCACTGGACTAGCGGGGGCTTCCTACAATGAGCAGTTCTTC,CASSTGLAGASYNEQFF
TRBJ1-2,-,-,TRBV6-1,TGTGCCAGCAGTGAAGCTGGACGTAACGGCTACACCTTC,CASSEAGRNGYTF
TRBJ1-5,TRBD1,-,TRBV10-3,TGTGCCATCAGTAGGGACAGCCGTGACAATCAGCCCCAGCATTTT,CAISRDSRDNQPQHF
TRBJ2-5,-,-,TRBV7-9,TGTGCCAGCAGCTTAGGGGGACACCACCAAGAGACCCAGTACTTC,CASSLGGHHQETQYF
TRBJ1-6,-,few,TRBV9,TGTGCCAGCAGCGCCAGCCTTAGGGATAATTCACCCCTCCACTTT,CASSASLRDNSPLHF
TRBJ2-7,-,-,TRBV2,TGTGCCAGCAGTGTCGGGACGGGAACCTACGAGCAGTACTTC,CASSVGTGTYEQYF
TRBJ1-4,-,-,TRBV19,TGTGCCAGTAGTGGCCTAGGGGCTCCTAATGAAAAACTGTTTTTT,CASSGLGAPNEKLFF
TRBJ1-2,-,-,TRBV5-1,TGCGCCAGCAAAAGGGACGAGGTTAGCTATGGCTACACCTTC,CASKRDEVSYGYTF
TRBJ2-3,-,-,TRBV9,TGTGCCAGCAGCGCCGGGGTGGGGGACCTAGGAACAGATACGCAGTATTTT,CASSAGVGDLGTDTQYF
TRBJ1-3,-,-,TRBV5-6,TGTGCCAGCAGCTTCTTTGGGGATTCCTTCTCTGGAAACACCATATATTTT,CASSFFGDSFSGNTIYF
TRBJ1-5,-,-,TRBV27,TGTGCCAGCAGTTCTAGGGGGATGGGTCAGCCCCAGCATTTT,CASSSRGMGQPQHF
TRBJ1-3,-,once,TRBV11-2,TGTGCCAGCAGCCCCGGGACTACAAAACCCTACACCATATATTTT,CASSPGTTKPYTIYF
TRBJ1-3,-,-,TRBV19,TGTGCCAGTAGTATGGGTTCTGCAAGCTCTGGAAACACCATATATTTT,CASSMGSASSGNTIYF
TRBJ2-7,-,-,TRBV25-1,TGTGCCAGCACCGGAGATCTCTGGCACGAGCAGTACTTC,CASTGDLWHEQYF
TRBJ2-7,TRBD2,-,TRBV2,TGTGCCAGCAGTGCGGGACTAGCGGGGTACGAGCAGTACTTC,CASSAGLAGYEQYF
TRBJ2-7,TRBD2,-,TRBV25-1,TGTGCCAGCACCTCCCTGGGGAGCGGGGGGCGAGGCGAGCAGTACTTC,CASTSLGSGGRGEQYF
TRBJ2-5,-,-,TRBV15,TGTGCCACCAGCGGTGGCTATCAGACCCAGTACTTC,CATSGGYQTQYF
TRBJ1-1,-,-,TRBV29-1,TGCAGCGTCATAACATGGAACACTGAAGCTTTCTTT,CSVITWNTEAFF
TRBJ2-7,TRBD2,-,TRBV9,TGTGCCAGCAGCGTGTTTAGCGGGAGGGCGGAGGAGCAGTACTTC,CASSVFSGRAEEQYF
TRBJ1-1,-,-,TRBV21-1,TGTGCCAGCAGCAAAAACCCGGGCACTGAAGCTTTCTTT,CASSKNPGTEAFF
TRBJ1-1,TRBD1,-,TRBV14,TGTGCCAGCAGCCCGGACAGGGGCACTGAAGCTTTCTTT,CASSPDRGTEAFF
TRBJ1-4,-,-,TRBV6-4,TGTGCCAGCAGTGGAACAGGTCTTCTTAATGAAAAACTGTTTTTT,CASSGTGLLNEKLFF
TRBJ2-1,TRBD2,-,TRBV5-1,TGCGCCAGCAGCTGGATGACTAGCGGACCTTACAATGAGCAGTTCTTC,CASSWMTSGPYNEQFF
TRBJ1-3,TRBD1,few,TRBV6-5,TGTGCCAGCAGAGCGGACAGGGCGGGGGGAAACACCATATATTTT,CASRADRAGGNTIYF
TRBJ1-4,TRBD1,few,TRBV30,TGTGCCTGGGCACAGGGGGCGAATGAAAAACTGTTTTTT,CAWAQGANEKLFF
TRBJ2-5,TRBD2,-,TRBV5-1,TGCGCCAGCAGCGATCCACTAGCGGGGGCGGCCCAGTACTTC,CASSDPLAGAAQYF
TRBJ2-7,-,-,TRBV19,TGTGCCAGTTCCGCGACAGAGAACTACGAGCAGTACTTC,CASSATENYEQYF
TRBJ1-3,-,-,TRBV19,TGTGTCAGTAGTGTCCGGCGGGGAGCCTCTGGAAACACCATATATTTT,CVSSVRRGASGNTIYF
TRBJ1-2,-,-,TRBV12-3/TRBV12-4,TGTGCCAGCAGTTTTCAGGGGCCGTATGGCTACACCTTC,CASSFQGPYGYTF
TRBJ1-1,-,-,TRBV11-2,TGTGCCAGCAGCTTAGGTACTGAAGCTTTCTTT,CASSLGTEAFF
TRBJ1-1,TRBD1,-,TRBV5-1,TGCGCCAGCAAGCGACAGGGAACTGAAGCTTTCTTT,CASKRQGTEAFF
TRBJ2-7,-,-,TRBV3-1/TRBV3-2,TGTGCCAGCAGCCAGGGGTACTACGAGCAGTACTTC,CASSQGYYEQYF
TRBJ1-4,TRBD1,-,TRBV19,TGTGCCAGTAGTGGACAGGCGGGTGCAACTAATGAAAAACTGTTTTTT,CASSGQAGATNEKLFF